Presented here are 12 T cell receptor beta chains from one specimen sequenced in a study of identifying expanded T cells in peripheral blood. Profiling relied on immunoSEQ multiplex PCR, and the TCRdb table lists in-frame clones only, not all of them. The sample has about 85,000 clones; approximately 90% are singletons. Material for sequencing was blood. The receptor source for this set is a person aged 18 to 75 in good health.

The chain is built from TRBV5-1 and TRBJ1-6; 9 bases fit TRBD1. This CDR3 contains 16 residues. V lost 1 base to trimming and J lost 6 bases; unmatched junction nucleotides: 5. From germline, CDR1 is SGHRS and CDR2 YFSETQ. CDR3 sequence (DNA): TGCGCCAGCAGCTTGTGGACAGGGGTGTCTAATTCACCCCTCCACTTT. This translates into CASSLWTGVSNSPLHF.

This chain connects TRBV5-6 to TRBJ2-1, with D perhaps TRBD1 or TRBD2 (5 bases each). V dropped 3 bases and J dropped 10 bases, with 11 bases sitting between them. The CDR3 length is 12 residues. Germline loops: CDR1 SGHDT, CDR2 YYEEEE. CDR3 nucleotide sequence: TGTGCCAGCAGCTCCTACGGGACGGAGCAGTTCTTC. This translates into CASSSYGTEQFF.

The rearrangement links TRBV4-3 to TRBJ2-5; D call uncertain. The CDR3 sequence is 13 residues long. Germline V gives CDR1 LGHNA, CDR2 YSLEER. The V end lost 0 bases, the J end lost 2 bases, and 4 bases lay between the germline ends. The CDR3 protein is CASSQELQETQYF. For the CDR3, the DNA is TGCGCCAGCAGCCAAGAGCTACAAGAGACCCAGTACTTC.

CDR3 in amino acids: CASSVVGGAQPQHF. As DNA, the CDR3 is TGTGCCAGCAGTGTCGTAGGGGGCGCACAGCCCCAGCATTTT. The chain uses TRBV6-1 and TRBJ1-5; the match to TRBD1 covers 7 bases. The V gene's germline CDR1 is MNHNS and CDR2 SASEGT. The CDR3 has 14 amino acids. Germline trimming cut 4 bases from V and 7 bases from J; bases unmatched to any gene: 7.

This chain connects TRBV30 to TRBJ2-7; a possible D gene is TRBD1 (6 bases). There are 12 residues in the CDR3. Looked up from germline, CDR1 is GTSNPN and CDR2 is SVGIG (reference sequence). The CDR3 region has the DNA TGTGCTCTGGAGATAGGGGGCTACGAGCAGTACTTC. It is translated as CALEIGGYEQYF.

The J gene is TRBJ2-4, the V gene TRBV27, with 9 nucleotides matching TRBD1. V was clipped by 8 bases and J by 5 bases; unmatched bases: 4. The CDR3 length is 13 residues. Germline V CDR1 and CDR2: MNHEY, SMNVEV (reference sequence). The CDR3 nucleotides are TGTGCCAGCCTCCGACAGGGGGAAAACATTCAGTACTTC. Encoded protein: CASLRQGENIQYF.

The genes are TRBV7-8 and TRBJ2-7; 9 bases are a match to TRBD1. V shed 5 bases and J 2 bases; nucleotides not matched to a gene: 10. Germline-derived CDR1 and CDR2 are SGHVS and FQNEAQ. The CDR3 totals 16 residues. Written as DNA, the CDR3 is TGTGCCAGCAGCGCCAGGGACAGGGAATTAGCCTACGAGCAGTACTTC. Translated: CASSARDRELAYEQYF.

The chain links TRBV4-2 to TRBJ2-7; TRBD2 might be the D (6 bases). The V gene lost 3 bases and the J gene lost 3 bases, with 12 bases spanning the gap. CDR1 is LGHNA, CDR2 YNFKEQ, per germline. This CDR3 contains 14 residues. The CDR3 sequence is CASSHLSGRYEQYF. The DNA for the CDR3 is TGTGCCAGCAGCCATCTTAGCGGACGCTACGAGCAGTACTTC.

The genes are TRBV6-6 and TRBJ2-5; 9 nucleotides match TRBD1. Trimming took 4 bases from V and 3 from J; bases not matched to a gene: 6. The CDR3 loop spans 15 amino acids. Germline V gene sequence: CDR1 MNHNY, CDR2 SVGAGI (reference sequence). CDR3 in DNA: TGTGCCAGCAGTTCTCCGGGACAGGGTAAAGAGACCCAGTACTTC. This sequence encodes CASSSPGQGKETQYF.

The chain combines TRBV15 with TRBJ2-5; D remains unclear. The length of the CDR3 is 13 residues. Trimming shortened V by 5 bases and J by 5 bases, and 12 bases separated the two germline ends. Per the germline V gene, CDR1 is LNHNV and CDR2 is YYDKDF (reference sequence). CDR3 residues: CATSVLRRETQYF. The CDR3 DNA sequence: TGTGCCACCAGCGTCCTAAGACGCGAGACCCAGTACTTC.

The chain uses TRBV5-1 and TRBJ2-7; 8 bases agree with TRBD1. The V gene's germline CDR1 is SGHRS and CDR2 YFSETQ. Trimming took 0 bases from V and 7 from J; bases not matched to a gene: 6. The CDR3 contains 14 residues. CDR3 sequence reads: CASSLDQGAGEQYF. The CDR3, as DNA: TGCGCCAGCAGCTTGGACCAGGGGGCAGGGGAGCAGTACTTC.

This chain connects TRBV5-6 to TRBJ2-6, with D perhaps TRBD2 (5 bases). CDR3 length: 15 amino acids. The ends were cut back, 4 bases at V and 4 bases at J, with 12 bases in the middle. The V gene's germline CDR1 is SGHDT and CDR2 YYEEEE. The CDR3 is CASSPEEVGANVLTF. CDR3 DNA: TGTGCCAGCAGCCCAGAGGAGGTGGGGGCCAACGTCCTGACTTTC.